This T cell receptor (beta chain) was identified in a study of blood T cell repertoires in COVID-19. Study-level information: Italy, Spain and the United States were the sources of the convalescent and acute COVID-19 samples. PBMCs, B-cell-depleted T cells, or T cells provided the cDNA or gDNA that made up the material.

How the authors handled the data: The assay estimated nucleated cells by amplifying reference gene primers. Data came from immunoSEQ multiplex PCR; TCRdb stores just in-frame clones and leaves some out. V, J and clone size derive from that table, while D and trimming were established from the DNA sequence. The table shows 65,000 to 70,000 clones, with about 81% occurring only once. Germline lookup yields CDR1 KGHSH and CDR2 LQKENI. This CDR3 has 15 residues. Trimming pared 2 bases from V and 2 bases from J, leaving 9 bases between. The rearrangement joins TRBV18 to TRBJ2-2; a weak D match, TRBD1 (6 bases). The clonotype originates from a human donor in a cohort sampled during active COVID-19. Sequenced input: peripheral blood. CDR3 bases: TGTGCCAGCTCACCAGGGGGCATCAACACCGGGGAGCTGTTTTTT. It specifies CASSPGGINTGELFF.